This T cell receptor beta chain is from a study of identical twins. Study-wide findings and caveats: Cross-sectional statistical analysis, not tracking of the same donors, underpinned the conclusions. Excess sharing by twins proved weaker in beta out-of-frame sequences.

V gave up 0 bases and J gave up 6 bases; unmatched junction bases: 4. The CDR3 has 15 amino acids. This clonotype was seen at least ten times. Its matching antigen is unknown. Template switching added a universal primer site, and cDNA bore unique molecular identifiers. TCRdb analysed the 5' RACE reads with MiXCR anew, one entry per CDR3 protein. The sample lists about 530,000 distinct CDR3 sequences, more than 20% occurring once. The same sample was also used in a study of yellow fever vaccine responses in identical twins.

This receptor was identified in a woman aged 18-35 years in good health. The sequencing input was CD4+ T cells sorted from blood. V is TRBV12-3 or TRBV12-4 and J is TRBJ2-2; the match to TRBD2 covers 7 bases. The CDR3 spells CASSLALGGAGELFF. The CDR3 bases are TGTGCCAGCAGTTTAGCGCTTGGGGGGGCCGGGGAGCTGTTTTTT.